The 25 T cell receptor beta chains in this list originate from one sample, sequenced in a study of cytomegalovirus exposure and HLA in healthy donors. It was with 60 Vbeta and 13 Jbeta primers that the PCR ran. Using immunoSEQ multiplex PCR, the repertoire was profiled, and TCRdb retains in-frame clones only, with some absent. The table lists over 250,000 clones, more than 55% of them singletons. Sequencing was done on a sample of PBMCs. These receptors were collected from a female donor in good health and CMV-seronegative.

The table lists this clone with a count of one. Distinct nucleotide sequences in the sample also encode this CDR3. This chain joins TRBV7-3 and TRBJ2-3; TRBD1 matches 7 bases. Losses at the gene ends were 5 bases for V and 2 bases for J; bases not matched to a gene: 4. This CDR3 is built from 14 residues. Germline values: CDR1 SGHTA, CDR2 FQGTGA. CDR3 DNA: TGTGCCAGCAGCCCCGGGACAGTCACAGATACGCAGTATTTT. Protein: CASSPGTVTDTQYF.

The V call is TRBV5-1, the J call TRBJ2-5; 9 nucleotides align to TRBD2. Losses at the gene ends were 5 bases for V and 1 base for J; bases not matched to a gene: 12. CDR3 length equals 17 residues. Germline V gives CDR1 SGHRS, CDR2 YFSETQ. This CDR3 reads CASRDGVIAGAQETQYF. The CDR3 DNA sequence: TGCGCCAGCAGGGATGGGGTGATAGCGGGAGCCCAAGAGACCCAGTACTTC.

This chain connects TRBV27 to TRBJ2-7; the D gene is possibly TRBD2 (5 bases). Trimming removed 5 bases from V and 6 bases from J, with 14 bases in between. The length of the CDR3 is 13 residues. Germline CDR1 reads MNHEY; CDR2 reads SMNVEV (reference sequence). This CDR3 is CASSARTSTEQYF. CDR3 DNA: TGTGCCAGCAGTGCGAGGACTTCGACCGAGCAGTACTTC.

The chain combines TRBV27 with TRBJ2-3, with 7 bases identical to TRBD2. From germline, CDR1 is MNHEY and CDR2 SMNVEV (reference sequence). The CDR3 length is 17 residues. With 1 base clipped from V and 0 bases from J, the junction kept 7 bases outside the gene matches. The CDR3 loop is CASSLLASGPSTDTQYF. DNA for the CDR3: TGTGCCAGCAGTTTATTGGCTAGCGGTCCTAGCACAGATACGCAGTATTTT.

This sequence joins TRBV10-1 and TRBJ2-3; D is ambiguous. V lost 3 bases to trimming and J lost 2 bases, with 6 bases between them. Germline CDR1 is WNHNN and CDR2 is SYGVQD (reference sequence). The CDR3 is 13 residues long. The chain's CDR3 is CASSEESTDTQYF. The CDR3 nucleotides are TGCGCCAGCAGTGAAGAGTCCACAGATACGCAGTATTTT.

The rearrangement uses TRBV5-4 and TRBJ2-5; 11 bases are shared with TRBD2. The junction had 10 bases not matched to a gene; V was cut back by 4 bases and J by 5 bases. This CDR3 region has 16 residues. Per germline, CDR1 SGHNT and CDR2 YYREEE (reference sequence). The CDR3 loop reads CASSLDSGRAEETQYF. CDR3 DNA: TGTGCCAGCAGCCTCGATAGCGGGAGGGCCGAGGAGACCCAGTACTTC.

The chain carries TRBV30 and TRBJ1-2, with 10 bases fitting TRBD1. Germline lookup yields CDR1 GTSNPN and CDR2 SVGIG (reference sequence). The CDR3 loop spans 13 amino acids. V was clipped by 5 bases and J by 8 bases; unmatched bases: 8. This CDR3 is CAWETDRGDGYTF. The DNA for the CDR3 is TGTGCCTGGGAAACGGACAGGGGGGACGGCTACACCTTC.

The V gene is TRBV11-3, the J gene TRBJ2-7, with TRBD2 matching 8 bases. The germline CDR1 and CDR2 sequences are SGHNT and YENEEA. The CDR3 is 16 residues long. V trimming: 1 base; J trimming: 5 bases; junction bases outside the gene matches: 10. Here the CDR3 reads CASSLGTSLFSDEQYF. The CDR3 bases are TGTGCCAGCAGCTTAGGGACTAGCTTGTTTTCCGACGAGCAGTACTTC.

V and J are TRBV10-2 and TRBJ2-4; tentative D call: TRBD2 (5 bases). The V and J ends lost 2 bases and 1 base respectively, with 6 bases between them. CDR1 and CDR2 from the germline V gene are WSHSY and SAAADI. The CDR3 runs to 14 residues. Written as DNA, the CDR3 is TGCGCCAGCAGTGAGGTAGCGGCCAAAAACATTCAGTACTTC. Protein product: CASSEVAAKNIQYF.

A few counts support this clone. This sequence joins TRBV19 and TRBJ1-2; 7 positions match TRBD1. Germline values: CDR1 LNHDA, CDR2 SQIVND (reference sequence). With 4 bases clipped from V and 4 bases from J, the junction kept 3 bases outside the gene matches. This CDR3 is built from 13 residues. The CDR3 spells CASSNRQGYGYTF. As DNA, the CDR3 is TGTGCCAGTAGTAATCGACAGGGCTATGGCTACACCTTC.

The chain has TRBV29-1 and TRBJ2-5; D gene uncertain. The last part of the DNA fits TRBJ2-7 better; the J call may be wrong. Germline V CDR1 and CDR2: SQVTM, ANQGSEA. The CDR3 is 11 residues long. CDR3 nucleotide sequence: TGCAGCGTTGAAAACTCCTACGAGCAGTACTTC. Its protein product is CSVENSYEQYF.

This sequence joins TRBV4-1 and TRBJ2-1; no clear D gene. Between the trimmed V and J ends, which lost 5 bases and 0 bases, there was a span of 14 bases. The CDR3 spans 16 residues. Germline V gives CDR1 MGHRA, CDR2 YSYEKL. CDR3 in amino acids: CASSKPTPSSYNEQFF. The CDR3 coding sequence is TGCGCCAGCAGCAAACCGACTCCGAGCTCCTACAATGAGCAGTTCTTC.

The chain carries TRBV29-1 and TRBJ2-3, with 7 bases matching TRBD2. Germline assignment: CDR1 SQVTM and CDR2 ANQGSEA. J gave up 2 bases and V 4 bases, and 12 bases lay outside the gene matches. The CDR3 totals 16 residues. CDR3 amino acids: CSVVGAERGPTDTQYF. The DNA of the CDR3 is TGCAGCGTTGTAGGGGCCGAGCGGGGACCCACAGATACGCAGTATTTT.

This clone was seen a handful of times. The rearrangement uses TRBV6-5 and TRBJ1-1; D perhaps matches TRBD1 (5 bases). V shed 5 bases and J shed 3 bases, with 16 bases lying between them. The length of the CDR3 is 15 residues. The V gene's germline CDR1 is MNHEY and CDR2 SVGAGI. CDR3 residues: CASSIAPGDYTEAFF. As DNA, the CDR3 is TGTGCCAGCAGTATCGCGCCGGGGGATTACACTGAAGCTTTCTTT.

The V and J genes are TRBV19 and TRBJ1-5; 7 bases are a match to TRBD1. This CDR3 has 14 amino acids. The ends lost 3 bases at V and 2 bases at J; junction bases unmatched: 1. Per germline, CDR1 LNHDA and CDR2 SQIVND (reference sequence). The CDR3 loop reads CASSIGQGNQPQHF. CDR3 sequence (DNA): TGTGCCAGTAGTATCGGACAGGGCAATCAGCCCCAGCATTTT. The full variable domain, completed using reference TRBV19 and TRBJ1-5, is DGGITQSPKYLFRKEGQNVTLSCEQNLNHDAMYWYRQDPGQGLRLIYYSQIVNDFQKGDIAEGYSVSREKKESFPLTVTSAQKNPTAFYLCASSIGQGNQPQHFGDGTRLSIL.

J is TRBJ1-1 and V is TRBV7-2, with D possibly TRBD1 on 5 matching bases. The CDR3 is 15 amino acids. The V gene lost 3 bases and the J gene lost 0 bases, with 11 bases spanning the gap. Germline V gives CDR1 SGHTA, CDR2 FQGNSA. CDR3: CASSFIQGLNTEAFF. The CDR3 DNA reads as TGTGCCAGCAGCTTTATCCAGGGTTTGAACACTGAAGCTTTCTTT. Using reference TRBV7-2 and TRBJ1-1 for the parts outside the CDR3, the full variable domain is GAGVSQSPSNKVTEKGKDVELRCDPISGHTALYWYRQSLGQGLEFLIYFQGNSAPDKSGLPSDRFSAERTGGSVSTLTIQRTQQEDSAVYLCASSFIQGLNTEAFFGQGTRLTVV.

The V and J genes are TRBV5-1 and TRBJ2-1, with 10 bases matching TRBD1. J was trimmed by 6 bases and V by 7 bases; bases with no gene match: 7. The germline CDR1 and CDR2 sequences are SGHRS and YFSETQ. This CDR3 is built from 14 residues. Here the CDR3 reads CASHRDRGGNEQFF. DNA of the CDR3: TGCGCCAGCCACCGGGACAGGGGTGGCAATGAGCAGTTCTTC. Supplemented by reference TRBV5-1 and TRBJ2-1, the full variable domain reads KAGVTQTPRYLIKTRGQQVTLSCSPISGHRSVSWYQQTPGQGLQFLFEYFSETQRNKGNFPGRFSGRQFSNSRSEMNVSTLELGDSALYLCASHRDRGGNEQFFGPGTRLTVL.

The chain uses TRBV9 and TRBJ1-6, with 8 bases matching TRBD1. The CDR3 is 14 amino acids. J was trimmed by 8 bases and V by 3 bases; bases with no gene match: 4. In germline, CDR1 is SGDLS, CDR2 YYNGEE. CDR3: CASSGGTGDSPLHF. CDR3 coding DNA: TGTGCCAGCAGCGGCGGGACAGGAGATTCACCCCTCCACTTT. Drawing the rest from reference TRBV9 and TRBJ1-6, the complete variable domain is DSGVTQTPKHLITATGQRVTLRCSPRSGDLSVYWYQQSLDQGLQFLIQYYNGEERAKGNILERFSAQQFPDLHSELNLSSLELGDSALYFCASSGGTGDSPLHFGNGTRLTVT.

The chain is built from TRBV6-5 and TRBJ2-5; D not certain. V lost 5 bases and J 9 bases, leaving 10 bases between the germline ends. Germline loops: CDR1 MNHEY, CDR2 SVGAGI. The CDR3 runs 11 residues. CDR3 sequence: CASSQTGAQYF. CDR3 nucleotide sequence: TGTGCCAGCAGTCAGACTGGCGCCCAGTACTTC.

The gene calls are TRBV28 and TRBJ2-1; maybe TRBD2 (7 bases). V was pared by 8 bases and J by 6 bases, with 17 bases between. The CDR3 has 14 amino acids. Germline V gene data show CDR1 as MDHEN and CDR2 as SYDVKM. CDR3 in amino acids: CASGGGSLVNEQFF. The CDR3 DNA follows: TGTGCCAGCGGGGGCGGGAGCTTGGTCAATGAGCAGTTCTTC.

The rearrangement joins TRBV7-7 to TRBJ1-1; 7 bases line up with TRBD1. CDR1 is SSHAT and CDR2 is FNYEAQ in the germline V gene (reference sequence). V lost 5 bases and J lost 10; bases outside the gene matches: 13. The CDR3 is 14 amino acids. CDR3 region: CASSPLTGRRVAFF. In DNA form, the CDR3 reads TGTGCCAGCAGCCCACTGACAGGGAGAAGGGTAGCTTTCTTT.

This rearrangement joins TRBV18 to TRBJ2-7; 11 bases fit TRBD2. The germline V gene has CDR1 KGHSH and CDR2 LQKENI. The CDR3 runs to 15 residues. V gave up 3 bases and J gave up 2 bases; unmatched junction bases: 3. The CDR3 protein is CASSPSTSGTYEQYF. Here the CDR3 DNA reads TGTGCCAGCTCACCGTCGACTAGCGGGACCTACGAGCAGTACTTC.

The V gene is TRBV9, the J gene TRBJ1-4; TRBD1 matches 7 bases. CDR1 and CDR2 (germline): SGDLS, YYNGEE. The CDR3 contains 15 residues. J lost 6 bases, V lost 3 bases, and 8 bases had no gene match. CDR3 DNA sequence: TGTGCCAGCAGCGGGAGCAGGGGGGTGGATGAAAAACTGTTTTTT. This codes for CASSGSRGVDEKLFF.

The J gene is TRBJ2-7, the V gene TRBV4-1, with 7 bases identical to TRBD2. Germline V gives CDR1 MGHRA, CDR2 YSYEKL. The CDR3 has 15 residues. V trimming: 2 bases; J trimming: 3 bases; junction bases outside the gene matches: 7. CDR3 nucleotides: TGCGCCAGCAGCCAACCCGCTAGCGGACACTACGAGCAGTACTTC. Protein product: CASSQPASGHYEQYF.

The J gene is TRBJ1-2, the V gene TRBV18; D not certain. The CDR3 totals 13 residues. The germline gives CDR1 KGHSH, CDR2 LQKENI. V lost 6 bases and J 2 bases, leaving 10 bases between the germline ends. The CDR3 DNA reads as TGTGCCAGCTCCTCTGCGGTGAACTATGGCTACACCTTC. Its protein is CASSSAVNYGYTF.